A single TCR beta chain is shown here with its context. Its antigen has not been determined. Qualities for individual bases were not recorded, and no much larger clone is one base off. The data were taken from a study of regulatory T cells in long-lasting Graves disease listed by TCRdb under 2021. In terms of the full investigation: Newly diagnosed Graves' disease patients had taken antithyroid drugs for less than 3 months. This study used TCR sequencing and RNA sequencing of peripheral blood to compare persistent Graves' disease patients against newly diagnosed Graves' disease patients. The study took place in China and was registered as a clinical trial. A total of around 35 samples were covered by TCR sequencing, comprising approximately 13 persistent and around 20 newly diagnosed Graves' disease patients. The research as a whole found: Only peripheral blood was studied, because thyroid tissue, the primary lesion, was inaccessible. As a limitation, the authors acknowledged that the small sample size may reduce accuracy. Patients with persistent disease shared more public clonotypes (about 2,700) than newly diagnosed patients did (966). Persistent Graves' disease patients showed lower TCR Shannon entropy and fewer highly expanded clones than newly diagnosed patients, suggesting clonal expansion. Sequencing and analysis were limited to the TCR beta chain.

Sample time point, as interpreted from the label and publication: newly diagnosed GD, antithyroid drugs for less than 3 months. RNA was extracted from PBMCs in TRIzol for both TCR sequencing and RNA sequencing. The diagnosis of Graves' disease was made according to American Thyroid Association guidelines. Recruitment of patients was carried out at an endocrinology department in Xi'an, China. From each patient, nine milliliters of peripheral blood was collected into an EDTA anticoagulant tube. PBMCs were isolated by Ficoll Paque Plus density gradient separation without further T cell sorting. RNA quality was checked with an Agilent 2100 Bioanalyzer and agarose gel, and concentration with a NanoDrop 2000. Library prep was done by multiplex PCR. Sequenced on an Illumina HiSeq 4000. iRepertoire HTBI primers and Arm-PCR amplification of CDR3 regions were used to construct TCR beta libraries. Before sequencing, the PCR products went through gel purification. The authors' analysis ran thus. Across samples, about 64 TRBV and 13 to 15 TRBJ segments were identified and used for gene usage analysis of CDR3 amino acid clonotypes. Filtered high-quality paired reads were merged into contigs using COPE and FqMerger. Contigs were aligned with BLAST to IMGT TRBV, TRBD and TRBJ reference genes, and CDR3 was defined per IMGT. Highly expanded clones were defined as clonotypes with a frequency above 0.1%. Shannon entropy served as the measure of repertoire diversity, while the Gini coefficient captured V-J evenness. A clonotype found in more than one individual was treated as public. TCRdb handled the public reads itself, with Q25 trimming in fastp and clone calling in MiXCR, and kept productive beta chains. Under each unique CDR3 protein, matching rows form one entry showing the most common genes and DNA. Clone size and V and J calls follow TCRdb, not the original study. The sample table shows approximately 250,000 distinct CDR3 sequences, and roughly 18% are seen once. Around 20% of the sample belongs to the ten largest clones.

The input for sequencing was peripheral blood mononuclear cells (PBMCs), taken at new diagnosis, from a patient treated with antithyroid drugs. The TCR comes from a female donor with Graves disease.

The encoded CDR3 is CASSLSLAGPTETQYF. The DNA reads TGTGCCAGCAGTTTAAGCCTAGCGGGCCCCACAGAGACCCAGTACTTC. This sequence uses TRBV27 and TRBJ2-5; a stretch of 8 junction bases matches TRBD2. The CDR3, cysteine through phenylalanine, is 16 amino acids long. Left in the record is the CDR3 DNA by itself, 48 bases read in frame from the first base. From a lookup of the germline V gene (reference sequence), CDR1 and CDR2 are MNHEY and SMNVEV. Trimming removed 2 bases from V and 4 bases from J; the gene matches leave 9 bases unexplained.